Listed here is a single T cell receptor (beta chain). This sample stems from a study of OX40 agonist ivuxolimab in advanced cancers. CDR1 and CDR2 from the germline V gene are MDHEN and SYDVKM. The CDR3 has 17 amino acids. Trimming stripped 3 bases from V and 2 bases from J, with 16 bases between. The protocol was immunoSEQ multiplex PCR, while the TCRdb copy is restricted to in-frame clones and leaves out a portion. The sample comprises fewer than 70,000 clones, 91% of which are singletons, and about 4.4% rests with the top ten. This sample comprised CD4+ or CD8+ T cells sorted from blood, obtained in a trial of the OX40 agonist ivuxolimab. The sequence was collected from an adult with an advanced solid tumor such as melanoma, head and neck, liver or kidney cancer. The J gene is TRBJ2-2, the V gene TRBV28, with D perhaps matching TRBD1 (7 bases). The CDR3 reads CASSFRRDSPNTGELFF. The CDR3, as DNA: TGTGCCAGCAGTTTTCGGCGGGACAGCCCTAACACCGGGGAGCTGTTTTTT.